Only a few counts were recorded for the clone carrying this TCR beta chain. Antigen unknown. The record originates from a study of T cell repertoires in cytomegalovirus infection. At the level of the study: Both recently identified HLA-C-restricted and well-studied HLA-B-restricted CMV epitopes were used in the study. Signatures in public TCR beta sequences pointed to both CMV infection and matching HLA type. Study conclusions and caveats: The ex vivo response showed dominance by HLA-C-restricted CMV-specific TCR beta clonotypes.

MiXCR, run by TCRdb on the reads, gives a single entry per CDR3 protein. The repertoire has approximately 910,000 distinct CDR3 sequences, around 29% of them found once; the top ten carry about 14%. The source was cultured CD8+ T cells from PBMCs, collected from culture after CMV antigen stimulation. This TCR was sampled from a human donor in good health (CMV status not recorded). Some clones in this sample may be carry-over from other donors' samples.

The CDR3 loop is CSVEGDREGTNYGYTF. CDR3 nucleotides: TGCAGCGTTGAAGGGGACAGGGAGGGCACTAACTATGGCTACACCTTC. The V gene is TRBV29-1, the J gene TRBJ1-2; TRBD1 agrees at 9 bases. J was trimmed by 0 bases and V by 1 base; bases with no gene match: 6. This CDR3 has 16 amino acids. Germline CDR1 is SQVTM and CDR2 is ANQGSEA.